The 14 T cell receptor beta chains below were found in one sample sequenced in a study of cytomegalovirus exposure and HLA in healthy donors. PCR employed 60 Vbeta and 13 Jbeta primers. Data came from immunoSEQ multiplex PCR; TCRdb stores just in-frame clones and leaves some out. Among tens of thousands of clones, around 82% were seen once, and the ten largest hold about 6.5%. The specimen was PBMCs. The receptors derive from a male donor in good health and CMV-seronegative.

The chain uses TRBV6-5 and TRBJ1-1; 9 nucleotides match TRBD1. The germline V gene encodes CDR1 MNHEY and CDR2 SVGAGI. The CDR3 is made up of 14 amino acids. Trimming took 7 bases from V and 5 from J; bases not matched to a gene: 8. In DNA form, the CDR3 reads TGTGCCAGCATTAAACAGGGGGCAGGGACTGAAGCTTTCTTT. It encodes CASIKQGAGTEAFF.

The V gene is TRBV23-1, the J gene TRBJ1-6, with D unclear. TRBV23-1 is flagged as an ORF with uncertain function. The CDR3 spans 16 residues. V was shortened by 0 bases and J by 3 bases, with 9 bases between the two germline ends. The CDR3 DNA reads TGCGCCAGCAGTCAATCTAGACTCCACTATAATTCACCCCTCCACTTT. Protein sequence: CASSQSRLHYNSPLHF.

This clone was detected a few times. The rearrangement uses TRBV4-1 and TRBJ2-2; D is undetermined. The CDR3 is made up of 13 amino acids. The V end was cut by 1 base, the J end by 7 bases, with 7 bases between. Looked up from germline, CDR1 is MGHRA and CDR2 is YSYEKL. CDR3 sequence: CASSQGPGGELFF. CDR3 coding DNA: TGCGCCAGCAGCCAAGGCCCCGGCGGGGAGCTGTTTTTT.

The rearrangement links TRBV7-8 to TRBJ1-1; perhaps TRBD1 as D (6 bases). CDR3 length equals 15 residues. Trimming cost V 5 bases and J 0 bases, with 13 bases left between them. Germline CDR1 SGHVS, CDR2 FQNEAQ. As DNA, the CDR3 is TGTGCCAGCAGCCCACAGGGTTTAGTGAACACTGAAGCTTTCTTT. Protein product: CASSPQGLVNTEAFF.

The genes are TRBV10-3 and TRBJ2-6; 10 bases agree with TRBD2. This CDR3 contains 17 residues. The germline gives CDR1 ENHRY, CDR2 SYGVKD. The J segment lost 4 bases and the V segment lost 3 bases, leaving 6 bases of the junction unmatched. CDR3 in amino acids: CAISDWGLANGANVLTF. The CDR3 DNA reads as TGTGCCATCAGTGATTGGGGACTAGCGAACGGGGCCAACGTCCTGACTTTC.

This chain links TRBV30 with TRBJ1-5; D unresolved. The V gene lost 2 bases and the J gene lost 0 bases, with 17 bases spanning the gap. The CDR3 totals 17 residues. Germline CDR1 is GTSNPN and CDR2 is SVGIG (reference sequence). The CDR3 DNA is TGTGCCTGGAGTTTGAGGGTAGGGCTTTATAGCAATCAGCCCCAGCATTTT. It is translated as CAWSLRVGLYSNQPQHF.

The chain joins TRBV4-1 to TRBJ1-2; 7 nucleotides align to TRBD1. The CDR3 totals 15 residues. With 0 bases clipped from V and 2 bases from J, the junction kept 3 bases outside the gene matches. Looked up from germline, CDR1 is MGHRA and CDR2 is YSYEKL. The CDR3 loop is CASSQEEGANYGYTF. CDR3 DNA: TGCGCCAGCAGCCAAGAGGAGGGGGCCAACTATGGCTACACCTTC.

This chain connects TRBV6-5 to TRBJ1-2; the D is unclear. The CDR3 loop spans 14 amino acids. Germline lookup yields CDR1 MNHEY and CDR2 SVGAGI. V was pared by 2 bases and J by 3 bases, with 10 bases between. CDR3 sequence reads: CASSYENRDYGYTF. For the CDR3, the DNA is TGTGCCAGCAGTTACGAGAACAGAGACTATGGCTACACCTTC.

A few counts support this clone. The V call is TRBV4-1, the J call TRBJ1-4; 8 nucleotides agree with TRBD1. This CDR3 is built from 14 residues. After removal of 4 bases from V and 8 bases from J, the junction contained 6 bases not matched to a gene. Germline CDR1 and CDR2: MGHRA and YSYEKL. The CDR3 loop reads CASSPGTGREKLFF. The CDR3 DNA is TGCGCCAGCAGCCCCGGGACAGGTCGGGAAAAACTGTTTTTT.

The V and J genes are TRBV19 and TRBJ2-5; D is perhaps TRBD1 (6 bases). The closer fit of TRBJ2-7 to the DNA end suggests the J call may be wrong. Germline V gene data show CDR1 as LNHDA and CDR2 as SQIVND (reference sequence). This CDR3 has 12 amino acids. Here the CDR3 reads CASSPDRFEQYF. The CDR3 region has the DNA TGTGCCAGTAGCCCTGACAGGTTCGAGCAGTACTTC.

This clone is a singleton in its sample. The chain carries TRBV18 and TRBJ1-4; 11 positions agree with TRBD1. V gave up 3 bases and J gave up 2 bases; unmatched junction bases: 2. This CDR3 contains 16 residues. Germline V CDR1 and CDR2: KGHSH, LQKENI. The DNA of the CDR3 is TGTGCCAGCTCACCGGGACAGGGGGGCACTAATGAAAAACTGTTTTTT. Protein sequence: CASSPGQGGTNEKLFF.

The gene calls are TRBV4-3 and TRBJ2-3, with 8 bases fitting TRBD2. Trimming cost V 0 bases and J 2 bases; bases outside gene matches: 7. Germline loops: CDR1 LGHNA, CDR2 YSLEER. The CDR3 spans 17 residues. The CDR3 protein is CASSQDHSGGYTDTQYF. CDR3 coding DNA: TGCGCCAGCAGCCAAGATCACAGCGGGGGATACACAGATACGCAGTATTTT.

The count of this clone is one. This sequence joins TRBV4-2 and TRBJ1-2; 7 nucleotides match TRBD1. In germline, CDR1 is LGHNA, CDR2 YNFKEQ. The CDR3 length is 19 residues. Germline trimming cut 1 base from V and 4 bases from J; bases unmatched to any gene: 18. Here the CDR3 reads CASSQASSTLTGLTYGYTF. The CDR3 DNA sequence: TGTGCCAGCAGCCAAGCCTCAAGTACCCTGACAGGGTTGACCTATGGCTACACCTTC.

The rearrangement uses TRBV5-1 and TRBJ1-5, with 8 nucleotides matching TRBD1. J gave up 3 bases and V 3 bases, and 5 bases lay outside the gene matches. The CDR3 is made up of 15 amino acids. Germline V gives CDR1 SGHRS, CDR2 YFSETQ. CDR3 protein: CASSSGTGFNQPQHF. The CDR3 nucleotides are TGCGCCAGCAGCTCCGGGACAGGTTTCAATCAGCCCCAGCATTTT.